These 24 T cell receptor beta chains were all obtained from the same sample, sequenced in a study of blood T cell repertoires in COVID-19. The assay was immunoSEQ multiplex PCR, and TCRdb's table has in-frame clones only and misses some. The sample holds a few hundred thousand clones, around 91% seen once. Source material: PBMCs or T cells enriched from blood (not recorded which). Receptors were obtained from a woman aged 18-29 years who had recovered from COVID-19.

This clone turned up a few times. The rearrangement joins TRBV19 to TRBJ1-5, with TRBD1 as a possible D gene (6 bases). Germline-derived CDR1 and CDR2 are LNHDA and SQIVND (reference sequence). CDR3 length: 16 residues. Trimming left V 8 bases short and J 4 bases short, with 21 bases between. The CDR3 sequence is CASRSETGRINQPQHF. DNA of the CDR3: TGTGCCAGTCGATCAGAGACAGGTCGGATTAATCAGCCCCAGCATTTT. The full variable domain, completed using reference TRBV19 and TRBJ1-5, is DGGITQSPKYLFRKEGQNVTLSCEQNLNHDAMYWYRQDPGQGLRLIYYSQIVNDFQKGDIAEGYSVSREKKESFPLTVTSAQKNPTAFYLCASRSETGRINQPQHFGDGTRLSIL.

The gene calls are TRBV30 and TRBJ2-1; D ambiguous. The CDR3 contains 10 residues. Germline CDR1 GTSNPN, CDR2 SVGIG (reference sequence). Trimming removed 6 bases from V and 8 bases from J, with 8 bases in between. CDR3 bases: TGTGCCTGCCTAGGAGATGAGCAGTTCTTC. It translates to CACLGDEQFF.

The rearrangement uses TRBV10-2 and TRBJ1-2, with unresolved D. V was pared by 2 bases and J by 3 bases, with 10 bases between. The CDR3 length is 14 residues. CDR1 is WSHSY, CDR2 SAAADI, per germline. CDR3: CASSEREGDYGYTF. CDR3 bases: TGCGCCAGCAGTGAGCGGGAGGGAGACTATGGCTACACCTTC.

The V gene is TRBV10-3, the J gene TRBJ2-5, with 11 nucleotides matching TRBD2. J lost 9 bases, V lost 6 bases, and 12 bases had no gene match. Per the germline V gene, CDR1 is ENHRY and CDR2 is SYGVKD. The CDR3 has 15 amino acids. In nucleotides, the CDR3 is TGTGCCATCAGCGGGACTAGCGGTCAAAGGTCGGCCCAGTACTTC. Its translation: CAISGTSGQRSAQYF.

This clone was detected only a few times. This chain's CDR3 is CASSYVVREGEKLFF. As DNA, the CDR3 is TGTGCCAGCAGTTACGTGGTCAGGGAGGGAGAAAAACTGTTTTTT. The chain combines TRBV6-6 with TRBJ1-4; tentative D call: TRBD1 (5 bases). This CDR3 comprises 15 residues. Germline V gene lookup returns CDR1 MNHNY and CDR2 SVGAGI (reference sequence). The V and J ends lost 2 bases and 8 bases respectively, with 15 bases between them.

The chain links TRBV2 to TRBJ1-5; TRBD1 might be the D (5 bases). The V gene's germline CDR1 is SNHLY and CDR2 FYNNEI. Between the trimmed V and J ends, which lost 5 bases and 4 bases, there was a span of 18 bases. The CDR3 is 16 residues long. The CDR3 DNA reads as TGTGCCAGCAGTCGGGGGTCTCCAGATTTAAATCAGCCCCAGCATTTT. Amino acids: CASSRGSPDLNQPQHF.

This sequence joins TRBV28 and TRBJ2-7; maybe TRBD2 (5 bases). With 2 bases removed from V and 7 bases from J, the gap between germline ends came to 21 bases. Germline CDR1 and CDR2: MDHEN and SYDVKM. CDR3 length: 16 residues. CDR3 in amino acids: CASSLVTDMRPGEQYF. CDR3 coding DNA: TGTGCCAGCAGTTTAGTTACAGACATGAGGCCGGGGGAGCAGTACTTC.

This chain uses TRBV5-5 with TRBJ1-6; D may be TRBD1 (5 bases). Trimming removed 1 base from V and 8 bases from J, with 16 bases in between. The CDR3 length is 16 residues. The germline gives CDR1 SGHKS, CDR2 YYEKEE (reference sequence). The CDR3 reads CASSLLAQVYDSPLHF. The CDR3 DNA follows: TGTGCCAGCAGCTTGCTGGCACAGGTCTACGATTCACCCCTCCACTTT.

This chain joins TRBV30 and TRBJ2-1; 7 nucleotides match TRBD2. The CDR3 runs to 14 residues. Germline assignment: CDR1 GTSNPN and CDR2 SVGIG (reference sequence). Losses at the gene ends were 8 bases for V and 9 bases for J; bases not matched to a gene: 16. The CDR3 sequence is CAAAYDGGWGEQFF. CDR3 bases: TGTGCCGCCGCCTACGACGGGGGGTGGGGTGAGCAGTTCTTC.

This clone has just a few counts. This rearrangement joins TRBV3-1 (or the pseudogene TRBV3-2) to TRBJ1-6, with D unclear. CDR1 is LGHDT, CDR2 YNNKEL, per germline (reference sequence). V lost 7 bases and J 6 bases, leaving 16 bases between the germline ends. The CDR3 covers 15 residues. The DNA of the CDR3 is TGTGCCAGCACCCAGGAGGCGTCGTCTAATTCACCCCTCCACTTT. Encoded protein: CASTQEASSNSPLHF.

V and J are TRBV5-1 and TRBJ2-4; 10 bases map to TRBD2. J gave up 7 bases and V 4 bases, and 20 bases lay outside the gene matches. CDR1 is SGHRS, CDR2 YFSETQ, per germline. CDR3 length: 19 amino acids. CDR3 sequence reads: CASSHRSTTSGEGGNIQYF. Written as DNA, the CDR3 is TGCGCCAGCAGCCACCGGTCGACTACTAGCGGGGAGGGTGGTAACATTCAGTACTTC.

The rearrangement joins TRBV24-1 to TRBJ1-1, with a possible D match to TRBD1 (6 bases). V shed 5 bases and J shed 3 bases, with 18 bases lying between them. The CDR3 loop spans 16 amino acids. The V gene's germline CDR1 is KGHDR and CDR2 SFDVKD. DNA of the CDR3: TGTGCCACCAGTGCTGGAGCAGGGGAGTGGGACACTGAAGCTTTCTTT. Its protein product is CATSAGAGEWDTEAFF.

The chain joins TRBV5-8 to TRBJ2-3, with unresolved D. Trimming cost V 1 base and J 11 bases, with 14 bases left between them. Germline V CDR1 and CDR2: SGHTS, YDEGEE. This CDR3 has 13 amino acids. The CDR3 reads CASSLLRVGRQYF. The DNA for the CDR3 is TGTGCCAGCAGCTTGCTCCGGGTGGGTAGGCAGTATTTT.

The chain links TRBV5-1 to TRBJ2-3; 13 nucleotides line up with TRBD2. CDR3 length: 16 amino acids. Trimming at V came to 3 bases and at J to 3 bases, leaving 4 bases not matched to a gene. Germline CDR1 reads SGHRS; CDR2 reads YFSETQ. This CDR3 reads CASSSGLAGETDTQYF. Here the CDR3 DNA reads TGCGCCAGCAGCTCCGGACTAGCGGGGGAAACAGATACGCAGTATTTT.

The chain is built from TRBV28 and TRBJ1-5; the D is unclear. Trimming stripped 6 bases from V and 1 base from J, with 16 bases between. From germline, CDR1 is MDHEN and CDR2 SYDVKM. The CDR3 length is 16 residues. CDR3: CASRRLGVSSNQPQHF. As DNA, the CDR3 is TGTGCCAGCAGACGGCTCGGGGTTTCGAGCAATCAGCCCCAGCATTTT.

The count of this clone is one. The V and J genes are TRBV5-1 and TRBJ1-3, with TRBD1 identical over 7 bases. The CDR3 is 15 amino acids. J was trimmed by 1 base and V by 4 bases; bases with no gene match: 5. Germline CDR1 reads SGHRS; CDR2 reads YFSETQ. CDR3 residues: CASSEQGSSGNTIYF. DNA of the CDR3: TGCGCCAGCAGCGAACAGGGGTCATCTGGAAACACCATATATTTT.

The chain has TRBV27 and TRBJ2-7; 7 bases agree with TRBD1. The CDR3 has 14 amino acids. Looked up from germline, CDR1 is MNHEY and CDR2 is SMNVEV (reference sequence). Losses at the gene ends were 6 bases for V and 3 bases for J; bases not matched to a gene: 8. CDR3 protein: CASSLLGQIYEQYF. The CDR3 DNA is TGTGCCAGCAGCCTTCTGGGACAGATCTACGAGCAGTACTTC.

The chain recombines TRBV29-1 with TRBJ1-2; TRBD1 aligns across 10 bases. Unmatched junction bases numbered 4, after V lost 7 bases and J lost 2 bases. The CDR3 contains 13 residues. Germline CDR1 is SQVTM and CDR2 is ANQGSEA. CDR3 sequence reads: CSARDRGNYGYTF. Here the CDR3 DNA reads TGCAGCGCCCGGGACAGGGGAAACTATGGCTACACCTTC.

The CDR3 here is CASSDGLAGPYEQYF. The CDR3 DNA follows: TGTGCCAGCAGTGACGGACTAGCGGGACCCTACGAGCAGTACTTC. This chain uses TRBV6-1 with TRBJ2-7; 12 bases are shared with TRBD2. J lost 2 bases, V lost 3 bases, and 2 bases had no gene match. From germline, CDR1 is MNHNS and CDR2 SASEGT. The CDR3 consists of 15 residues.

This clone was picked up one time. This chain uses TRBV7-8 with TRBJ1-1, with a tentative D call TRBD1 (5 bases). This CDR3 region has 16 residues. The V and J ends lost 4 bases and 3 bases respectively, with 18 bases between them. Germline CDR1 reads SGHVS; CDR2 reads FQNEAQ. CDR3 nucleotide sequence: TGTGCCAGCAGCTCGTCCCCCGGGGGTTTCCACACTGAAGCTTTCTTT. Translated: CASSSSPGGFHTEAFF.

The V call is TRBV7-9, the J call TRBJ2-3; TRBD2 matches at 10 bases. J was trimmed by 2 bases and V by 1 base; bases with no gene match: 3. CDR3 length: 16 residues. Germline V gene lookup returns CDR1 SEHNR and CDR2 FQNEAQ (reference sequence). This CDR3 is CASSLGSGGDTDTQYF. Written as DNA, the CDR3 is TGTGCCAGCAGCTTAGGGAGCGGGGGGGACACAGATACGCAGTATTTT.

V is TRBV27 and J is TRBJ2-3, with a tentative D call TRBD1 (6 bases). The CDR3 contains 15 residues. Deletions cut 2 bases from V and 4 bases from J, with 13 bases between. Germline V CDR1 and CDR2: MNHEY, SMNVEV (reference sequence). The CDR3, as DNA: TGTGCCAGCAGTTTACAACAGGGAGTATCAGATACGCAGTATTTT. This translates into CASSLQQGVSDTQYF.

This sequence joins TRBV7-9 and TRBJ1-1; D is unresolved. Germline V CDR1 and CDR2: SEHNR, FQNEAQ (reference sequence). The CDR3 length is 13 residues. Deletions cut 5 bases from V and 10 bases from J, with 17 bases between. This CDR3 reads CASSPDFSGGAFF. The CDR3 bases are TGTGCCAGCAGCCCAGACTTTTCCGGTGGAGCTTTCTTT.

The V call is TRBV7-2, the J call TRBJ2-7, with 7 bases that match TRBD2. V lost 1 base, J lost 3 bases, and 6 bases stayed unmatched. This CDR3 has 15 residues. Germline V gene sequence: CDR1 SGHTA, CDR2 FQGNSA. Written as DNA, the CDR3 is TGTGCCAGCAGCTTAGTTTCTAGCGGCAGCTACGAGCAGTACTTC. As protein: CASSLVSSGSYEQYF.